This T cell receptor beta chain was sequenced for a study of early T cells in non-severe SARS-CoV-2 infection. The CDR3 spans 13 residues. Trimming took off 2 bases at V and 2 bases at J, with 7 bases between the two ends. Germline V gene lookup returns CDR1 SGHRS and CDR2 YFSETQ. This clonotype was detected only a few times. Tagging with unique molecular identifiers was applied to individual cDNA molecules. A single record per CDR3 protein comes from TCRdb applying MiXCR to the 5' RACE reads. The table shows fewer than 75,000 distinct CDR3 sequences, with roughly 18% occurring only once. The source material was whole blood, sampled at baseline. The sequence derives from an adult who was a healthcare worker with PCR-confirmed SARS-CoV-2 infection or an uninfected control (not recorded which). This chain joins TRBV5-1 and TRBJ1-2; D ambiguous. The CDR3 here is CASSLSANYGYTF. The DNA for the CDR3 is TGCGCCAGCAGCTTATCAGCCAACTATGGCTACACCTTC.